This TCR beta chain comes out of a study of cytomegalovirus exposure and HLA in healthy donors. CDR3 length equals 14 residues. The ends were cut back, 4 bases at V and 1 base at J, with 8 bases in the middle. From germline, CDR1 is SGHVS and CDR2 FQNEAQ. As to this clone: Its specificity is unknown.

Study conclusions and caveats: With later analysis, a missense DCLRE1C variant became linked to TCR beta V- and J-gene trimming. Prediction of most subjects' HLA-A and HLA-B alleles by TCR beta sequences was reportedly accurate. On later analysis, the bulk of CMV-associated TCR beta chains appeared to be HLA-restricted.

Primers for the PCR totalled 60 Vbeta and 13 Jbeta. Authors' processing steps: Per a later analysis, the number of unique TCR beta chains was roughly 80 million, of which roughly 11 million were shared. Clones were sequenced by immunoSEQ multiplex PCR, and TCRdb holds only the in-frame ones, with some missing. Clonal size and the V and J genes are those of that table, whereas D and trimming came from the DNA. The sample lists around 54,000 clones, 80% seen once, with around 8% in the top ten. This TCR was sampled from a man aged 25-45 years in good health and CMV-seropositive. Sequencing was performed on PBMCs. The rearrangement links TRBV7-8 to TRBJ1-3; TRBD1 is a possible D gene (5 bases). The CDR3, as DNA: TGTGCCAGCAGCTCCCAGGGTTCTGGAAACACCATATATTTT. Translation gives CASSSQGSGNTIYF.